This T cell receptor (beta chain) was found in a study of T-cell reconstitution after alpha-beta-depleted transplantation in children. A library of TCRbeta sequences, prepared with unique molecular identifiers, was generated. TCRdb re-derived calls from the PCR reads in MiXCR, one entry per CDR3 protein. This sample has 190,000 or so distinct CDR3 sequences, with less than 15% found just once. The sample holds many counts of this clonotype. The CDR3 length is 14 residues. The germline V and J ends were trimmed by 2 bases and 0 bases, with 7 bases remaining between them. Germline loops: CDR1 SGDLS, CDR2 YYNGEE.

This receptor was taken from a human donor who donated a stem cell graft to a child with acute lymphoblastic leukemia. The chain is built from TRBV9 and TRBJ2-3; no firm D call. Sequences were derived from PBMCs from the stem cell graft donor, sampled from the stem cell graft. The CDR3 coding sequence is TGTGCCAGCAGCGTGTCTCCTAGCACAGATACGCAGTATTTT. Protein product: CASSVSPSTDTQYF. The full variable domain, in which reference TRBV9 and TRBJ2-3 provide the parts outside the CDR3, is DSGVTQTPKHLITATGQRVTLRCSPRSGDLSVYWYQQSLDQGLQFLIQYYNGEERAKGNILERFSAQQFPDLHSELNLSSLELGDSALYFCASSVSPSTDTQYFGPGTRLTVL.